This T cell receptor (beta chain) was obtained from a study of blood T cell repertoires in COVID-19. The overall study: Some COVID-19 samples were acute and others convalescent; all came from the United States, Italy and Spain.

All enrollees were about 18 to 89 years old and from approximately 24 US areas. TCRdb keeps only in-frame clones here, not all; method: immunoSEQ multiplex PCR. The sample includes some 230,000 clones, about four fifths of them seen just once. The receptor was isolated from a woman in her 40s with acute COVID-19. The sample taken for sequencing was PBMCs or T cells enriched from blood (not recorded which).

The CDR3 DNA reads TGTGCCAGCAGCCCACAGGGGGCTAGGTACACTGAAGCTTTCTTT. Protein: CASSPQGARYTEAFF. The gene calls are TRBV7-8 and TRBJ1-1; TRBD1 agrees at 9 bases. The germline gives CDR1 SGHVS, CDR2 FQNEAQ. This CDR3 is 15 amino acids long. V lost 5 bases to trimming and J lost 3 bases; unmatched junction nucleotides: 7.